These T cell receptor beta chains were read from a single sample in a study of OX40 agonist ivuxolimab in advanced cancers. TCRdb's copy holds only in-frame clones and misses some; the assay was immunoSEQ multiplex PCR. The table shows more than 75,000 clones, with approximately 85% occurring only once. The material was CD4+ or CD8+ T cells sorted from blood, obtained in a trial of the OX40 agonist ivuxolimab. The receptors originated from an adult with an advanced solid tumor such as melanoma, head and neck, liver or kidney cancer. The CDR3 runs from the conserved cysteine through the conserved F or W. The D gene is left open where the match is weak. For some rows the clone size is stated as once, few or many, or as a class when expanded; others skip it.

J gene: TRBJ2-5
clone size: .
V gene: TRBV10-3
D gene: .
CDR3 protein: CATRSRGETQYF
CDR3 DNA: TGTGCCACTCGGTCGCGCGGGGAGACCCAGTACTTC

J gene: TRBJ2-4
clone size: .
V gene: TRBV7-2
D gene: .
CDR3 protein: CASSSSVNSKNIQYF
CDR3 DNA: TGTGCCAGCAGCTCGTCCGTAAACAGCAAAAACATTCAGTACTTC

J gene: TRBJ2-3
clone size: once
V gene: TRBV19
D gene: .
CDR3 protein: CASSIGGAFRTDTQYF
CDR3 DNA: TGTGCCAGTAGTATCGGTGGGGCCTTTCGCACAGATACGCAGTATTTT

J gene: TRBJ1-5
clone size: .
V gene: TRBV19
D gene: .
CDR3 protein: CATLRRGSGHSFNQPQHF
CDR3 DNA: TGTGCCACACTCCGCAGGGGTTCGGGACATTCCTTCAATCAGCCCCAGCATTTT

J gene: TRBJ2-7
clone size: .
V gene: TRBV28
D gene: .
CDR3 protein: CASRRGRTSSYEQYF
CDR3 DNA: TGTGCCAGCAGGCGAGGGAGGACGAGCTCCTACGAGCAGTACTTC

J gene: TRBJ1-1
clone size: .
V gene: TRBV7-9
D gene: .
CDR3 protein: CASSSQGGLGAFF
CDR3 DNA: TGTGCCAGCAGCTCCCAAGGCGGATTGGGGGCTTTCTTT

J gene: TRBJ1-1
clone size: .
V gene: TRBV7-9
D gene: .
CDR3 protein: CASSQLRDINTEAFF
CDR3 DNA: TGTGCCAGCAGCCAACTCCGGGACATTAACACTGAAGCTTTCTTT

J gene: TRBJ1-5
clone size: .
V gene: TRBV5-1
D gene: .
CDR3 protein: CASSLDGDSNQPQHF
CDR3 DNA: TGCGCCAGCAGCTTGGACGGGGATAGCAATCAGCCCCAGCATTTT

J gene: TRBJ2-5
clone size: .
V gene: TRBV4-1
D gene: TRBD2
CDR3 protein: CASSHTLGLAGGVQETQYF
CDR3 DNA: TGCGCCAGCAGCCACACCTTGGGACTAGCGGGAGGCGTCCAAGAGACCCAGTACTTC

J gene: TRBJ2-1
clone size: .
V gene: TRBV5-1
D gene: .
CDR3 protein: CASSLDGVRGEQFF
CDR3 DNA: TGCGCCAGCAGCTTAGACGGGGTCCGGGGTGAGCAGTTCTTC

J gene: TRBJ2-1
clone size: .
V gene: TRBV19
D gene: TRBD1
CDR3 protein: CASSRDRGVGNEQFF
CDR3 DNA: TGTGCCAGTAGTAGAGACAGGGGGGTCGGTAATGAGCAGTTCTTC

J gene: TRBJ1-6
clone size: .
V gene: TRBV5-1
D gene: .
CDR3 protein: CASSLAASSYNSPLHF
CDR3 DNA: TGCGCCAGCAGCTTGGCCGCCAGCTCCTATAATTCACCCCTCCACTTT

J gene: TRBJ1-6
clone size: once
V gene: TRBV7-9
D gene: TRBD1
CDR3 protein: CASSPHRGYSPLHF
CDR3 DNA: TGTGCCAGCAGTCCACACAGGGGTTATTCACCCCTCCACTTT

J gene: TRBJ1-5
clone size: .
V gene: TRBV6-4
D gene: .
CDR3 protein: CASSPTGGSDQPQHF
CDR3 DNA: TGTGCCAGCAGCCCCACGGGAGGGTCGGATCAGCCCCAGCATTTT

J gene: TRBJ2-5
clone size: few
V gene: TRBV5-1
D gene: .
CDR3 protein: CASSGQGGGETQYF
CDR3 DNA: TGCGCCAGCAGCGGGCAGGGTGGAGGCGAGACCCAGTACTTC

J gene: TRBJ1-1
clone size: few
V gene: TRBV12-5
D gene: TRBD1
CDR3 protein: CASGTSGGTEAFF
CDR3 DNA: TGTGCTAGTGGGACCTCAGGGGGCACTGAAGCTTTCTTT

J gene: TRBJ2-7
clone size: .
V gene: TRBV9
D gene: TRBD1
CDR3 protein: CASSQRGTGHWGEQYF
CDR3 DNA: TGTGCCAGCAGCCAAAGAGGGACAGGGCATTGGGGCGAGCAGTACTTC

J gene: TRBJ2-1
clone size: .
V gene: TRBV2
D gene: TRBD1
CDR3 protein: CASRTGLGDEQFF
CDR3 DNA: TGTGCCAGCAGGACAGGGCTTGGGGATGAGCAGTTCTTC

J gene: TRBJ1-2
clone size: .
V gene: TRBV28
D gene: .
CDR3 protein: CASTYGGADTYGYTF
CDR3 DNA: TGTGCCAGCACTTATGGGGGGGCGGATACCTATGGCTACACCTTC

J gene: TRBJ2-3
clone size: once
V gene: TRBV6-1
D gene: .
CDR3 protein: CASSEWQGGSDTQYF
CDR3 DNA: TGTGCCAGCAGTGAATGGCAGGGCGGCTCAGATACGCAGTATTTT

J gene: TRBJ2-7
clone size: .
V gene: TRBV19
D gene: .
CDR3 protein: CASSSQGGSEQYF
CDR3 DNA: TGTGCCAGTAGTAGTCAGGGTGGAAGCGAGCAGTACTTC

J gene: TRBJ1-3
clone size: .
V gene: TRBV13
D gene: .
CDR3 protein: CASSLDSSSGNTIYF
CDR3 DNA: TGTGCCAGCAGCTTAGACAGCTCCTCTGGAAACACCATATATTTT

J gene: TRBJ1-2
clone size: .
V gene: TRBV2
D gene: .
CDR3 protein: CASSDPGRSGGYTF
CDR3 DNA: TGTGCCAGCAGTGACCCAGGGCGGTCGGGTGGCTACACCTTC

J gene: TRBJ1-1
clone size: .
V gene: TRBV10-3
D gene: .
CDR3 protein: CAISDGGGNLNLRNTEAFF
CDR3 DNA: TGTGCCATCAGTGATGGGGGCGGGAACTTAAATCTTCGGAACACTGAAGCTTTCTTT

J gene: TRBJ1-1
clone size: .
V gene: TRBV2
D gene: .
CDR3 protein: CASTLRPSAAEAFF
CDR3 DNA: TGTGCCAGCACCCTGAGACCGTCGGCGGCTGAAGCTTTCTTT

J gene: TRBJ2-5
clone size: few
V gene: TRBV29-1
D gene: TRBD1
CDR3 protein: CSAGDRVWETQYF
CDR3 DNA: TGCAGCGCAGGGGACAGGGTATGGGAGACCCAGTACTTC

J gene: TRBJ1-1
clone size: .
V gene: TRBV28
D gene: TRBD1
CDR3 protein: CASTYPGQGHTEAFF
CDR3 DNA: TGTGCCAGCACTTATCCGGGACAGGGCCACACTGAAGCTTTCTTT

J gene: TRBJ2-2
clone size: .
V gene: TRBV5-1
D gene: TRBD1
CDR3 protein: CASSLRQGIEELFF
CDR3 DNA: TGCGCCAGCAGCCTAAGACAGGGAATAGAGGAGCTGTTTTTT

J gene: TRBJ2-2
clone size: .
V gene: TRBV5-1
D gene: .
CDR3 protein: CASSLLTGRLNTGELFF
CDR3 DNA: TGCGCCAGCAGCTTACTGACAGGCCGACTCAACACCGGGGAGCTGTTTTTT

J gene: TRBJ1-5
clone size: few
V gene: TRBV5-6
D gene: .
CDR3 protein: CASSFGGRLHQPQHF
CDR3 DNA: TGTGCCAGCAGCTTCGGAGGACGGTTACATCAGCCCCAGCATTTT

J gene: TRBJ1-1
clone size: .
V gene: TRBV5-8
D gene: .
CDR3 protein: CASSLGGRKNTEAFF
CDR3 DNA: TGTGCCAGCAGCTTGGGGGGGCGTAAGAACACTGAAGCTTTCTTT

J gene: TRBJ2-5
clone size: few
V gene: TRBV18
D gene: .
CDR3 protein: CASSPGGETQYF
CDR3 DNA: TGTGCCAGCTCACCGGGGGGAGAGACCCAGTACTTC

J gene: TRBJ1-5
clone size: .
V gene: TRBV7-7
D gene: .
CDR3 protein: CASSPRVSAYPPQPQHF
CDR3 DNA: TGTGCTAGCAGCCCCCGGGTCTCAGCATATCCACCACAGCCCCAGCATTTT

J gene: TRBJ2-5
clone size: .
V gene: TRBV19
D gene: TRBD2
CDR3 protein: CASSMGGKGQETQYF
CDR3 DNA: TGTGCCAGTAGTATGGGGGGGAAGGGACAAGAGACCCAGTACTTC

J gene: TRBJ2-3
clone size: .
V gene: TRBV19
D gene: .
CDR3 protein: CASSTPRDISTDTQYF
CDR3 DNA: TGTGCCAGTAGTACACCTCGGGACATAAGCACAGATACGCAGTATTTT

J gene: TRBJ1-1
clone size: .
V gene: TRBV5-6
D gene: .
CDR3 protein: CASREQGRAEAFF
CDR3 DNA: TGTGCCAGCAGGGAACAGGGTCGCGCTGAAGCTTTCTTT

J gene: TRBJ2-1
clone size: .
V gene: TRBV29-1
D gene: TRBD2
CDR3 protein: CSGLGGETAYNEQFF
CDR3 DNA: TGCAGCGGTTTGGGGGGGGAGACGGCGTACAATGAGCAGTTCTTC

J gene: TRBJ1-3
clone size: .
V gene: TRBV11-2
D gene: .
CDR3 protein: CASSSLRGISGNTIYF
CDR3 DNA: TGTGCCAGCAGCTCCCTGAGGGGGATCTCTGGAAACACCATATATTTT

J gene: TRBJ2-2
clone size: .
V gene: TRBV7-9
D gene: TRBD1
CDR3 protein: CASSPRRTGTGELFF
CDR3 DNA: TGTGCCAGCAGCCCCCGACGGACAGGGACCGGGGAGCTGTTTTTT

J gene: TRBJ2-7
clone size: .
V gene: TRBV19
D gene: .
CDR3 protein: CASKVQVASYEQYF
CDR3 DNA: TGTGCCAGTAAAGTACAGGTGGCCTCATACGAGCAGTACTTC

J gene: TRBJ2-1
clone size: .
V gene: TRBV5-1
D gene: .
CDR3 protein: CASSLTHSSYNEQFF
CDR3 DNA: TGCGCCAGCAGCTTAACACACAGCTCCTACAATGAGCAGTTCTTC

J gene: TRBJ2-5
clone size: .
V gene: TRBV4-3
D gene: .
CDR3 protein: CASSQRELETQYF
CDR3 DNA: TGCGCCAGCAGCCAGCGGGAATTGGAGACCCAGTACTTC

J gene: TRBJ1-1
clone size: .
V gene: TRBV25-1
D gene: TRBD1
CDR3 protein: CASSDQGQGNTEAFF
CDR3 DNA: TGTGCCAGCAGTGATCAGGGACAGGGAAACACTGAAGCTTTCTTT

J gene: TRBJ1-5
clone size: .
V gene: TRBV18
D gene: TRBD1
CDR3 protein: CASSRTGGNQPQHF
CDR3 DNA: TGTGCCAGCTCCCGGACAGGGGGCAATCAGCCCCAGCATTTT

J gene: TRBJ1-5
clone size: .
V gene: TRBV19
D gene: TRBD1
CDR3 protein: CASRPTGARISNQPQHF
CDR3 DNA: TGTGCCAGTAGGCCGACAGGGGCGAGGATTAGCAATCAGCCCCAGCATTTT

J gene: TRBJ2-2
clone size: .
V gene: TRBV5-1
D gene: .
CDR3 protein: CASRGQGTSNTGELFF
CDR3 DNA: TGCGCCAGCAGGGGGCAGGGGACTTCGAACACCGGGGAGCTGTTTTTT

J gene: TRBJ2-3
clone size: .
V gene: TRBV15
D gene: .
CDR3 protein: CATSRQTPQDTQYF
CDR3 DNA: TGTGCCACCAGCAGGCAGACTCCCCAAGATACGCAGTATTTT

J gene: TRBJ1-1
clone size: .
V gene: TRBV5-4
D gene: .
CDR3 protein: CASSLASNTEAFF
CDR3 DNA: TGTGCCAGCAGCTTGGCCTCGAACACTGAAGCTTTCTTT

J gene: TRBJ2-1
clone size: .
V gene: TRBV5-4
D gene: TRBD2
CDR3 protein: CASSRRTGRDYNEQFF
CDR3 DNA: TGTGCCAGCAGCCGACGTACCGGGAGGGATTACAATGAGCAGTTCTTC

J gene: TRBJ2-7
clone size: .
V gene: TRBV10-1
D gene: TRBD1
CDR3 protein: CASSSEDRGSGEQYF
CDR3 DNA: TGCGCCAGCAGTAGTGAGGACAGGGGCTCGGGAGAGCAGTACTTC

J gene: TRBJ1-3
clone size: .
V gene: TRBV7-8
D gene: .
CDR3 protein: CASSLVGAGVSGNTIYF
CDR3 DNA: TGTGCCAGCAGCTTAGTCGGGGCTGGAGTCTCTGGAAACACCATATATTTT

J gene: TRBJ2-7
clone size: once
V gene: TRBV27
D gene: TRBD1
CDR3 protein: CASSLTGGVFEQYF
CDR3 DNA: TGTGCCAGCAGTTTAACAGGGGGAGTTTTCGAGCAGTACTTC

J gene: TRBJ1-6
clone size: once
V gene: TRBV6-5
D gene: .
CDR3 protein: CASSYDGGIRDSPLHF
CDR3 DNA: TGTGCCAGCAGTTACGACGGGGGTATAAGGGATTCACCCCTCCACTTT

J gene: TRBJ1-1
clone size: once
V gene: TRBV5-4
D gene: .
CDR3 protein: CASSMVGGPLNTEAFF
CDR3 DNA: TGTGCCAGCAGCATGGTGGGTGGGCCTCTGAACACTGAAGCTTTCTTT

J gene: TRBJ1-2
clone size: .
V gene: TRBV6-1
D gene: .
CDR3 protein: CASSEEVTGYGYTF
CDR3 DNA: TGTGCCAGCAGTGAAGAGGTAACAGGATATGGCTACACCTTC